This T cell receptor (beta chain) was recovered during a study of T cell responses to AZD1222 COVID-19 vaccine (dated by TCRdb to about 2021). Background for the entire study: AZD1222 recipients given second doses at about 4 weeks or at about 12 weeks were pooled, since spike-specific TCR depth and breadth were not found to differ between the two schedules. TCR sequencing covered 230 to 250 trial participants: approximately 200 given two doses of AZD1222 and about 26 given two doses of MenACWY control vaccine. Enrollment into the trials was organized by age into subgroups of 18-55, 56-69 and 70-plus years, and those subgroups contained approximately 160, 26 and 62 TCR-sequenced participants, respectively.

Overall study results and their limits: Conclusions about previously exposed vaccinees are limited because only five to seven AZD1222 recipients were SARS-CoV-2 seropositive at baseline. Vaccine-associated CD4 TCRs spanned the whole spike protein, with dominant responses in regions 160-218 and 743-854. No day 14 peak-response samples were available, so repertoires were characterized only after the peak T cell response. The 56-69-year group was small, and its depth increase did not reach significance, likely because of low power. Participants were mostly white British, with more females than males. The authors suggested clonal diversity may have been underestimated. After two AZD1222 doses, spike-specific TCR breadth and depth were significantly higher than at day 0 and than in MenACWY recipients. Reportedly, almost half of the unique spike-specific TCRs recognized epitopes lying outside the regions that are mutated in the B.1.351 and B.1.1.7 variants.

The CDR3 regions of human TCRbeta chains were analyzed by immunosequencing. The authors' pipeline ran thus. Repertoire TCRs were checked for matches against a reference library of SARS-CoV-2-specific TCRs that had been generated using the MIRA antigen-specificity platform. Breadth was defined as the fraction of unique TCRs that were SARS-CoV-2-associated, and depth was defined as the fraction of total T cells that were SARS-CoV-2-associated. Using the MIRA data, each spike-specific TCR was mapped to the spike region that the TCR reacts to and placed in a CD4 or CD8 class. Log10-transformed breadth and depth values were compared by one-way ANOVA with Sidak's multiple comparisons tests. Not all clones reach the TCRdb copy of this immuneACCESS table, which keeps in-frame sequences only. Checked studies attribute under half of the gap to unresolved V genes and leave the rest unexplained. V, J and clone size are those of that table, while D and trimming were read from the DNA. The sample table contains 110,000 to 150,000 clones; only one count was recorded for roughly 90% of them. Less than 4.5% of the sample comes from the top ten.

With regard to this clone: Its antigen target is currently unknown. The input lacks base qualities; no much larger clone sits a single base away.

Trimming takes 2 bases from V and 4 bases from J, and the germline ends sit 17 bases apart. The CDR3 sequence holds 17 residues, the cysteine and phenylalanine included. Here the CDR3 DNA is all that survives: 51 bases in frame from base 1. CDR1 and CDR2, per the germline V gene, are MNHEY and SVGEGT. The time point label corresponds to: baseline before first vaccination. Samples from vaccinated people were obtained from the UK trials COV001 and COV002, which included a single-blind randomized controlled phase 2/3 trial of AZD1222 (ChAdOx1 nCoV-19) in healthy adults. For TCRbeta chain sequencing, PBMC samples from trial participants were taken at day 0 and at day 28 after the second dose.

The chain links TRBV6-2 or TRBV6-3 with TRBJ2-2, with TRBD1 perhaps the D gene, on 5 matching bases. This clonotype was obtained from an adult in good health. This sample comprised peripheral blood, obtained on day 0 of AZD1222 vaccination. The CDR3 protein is CASSYGYTGLITGELFF. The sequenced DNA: TGTGCCAGCAGTTACGGTTATACAGGCCTTATCACCGGGGAGCTGTTTTTT.